This is a list of T cell receptor beta chains from one sample in a study of cytomegalovirus exposure and HLA in healthy donors. The data were produced by immunoSEQ multiplex PCR, yet TCRdb's version contains in-frame clones alone and is incomplete. Among 150,000 to 170,000 clones listed, 60% to 80% were seen once. Sequencing was done on a sample of PBMCs. Every receptor here comes from a man aged 25 to 45 in good health and CMV-seropositive. The CDR3 runs from the conserved cysteine through the conserved F or W. A D gene is named only where the DNA matches it firmly. Where a row states a size, it is once, few, many or the class of an expanded clone; other rows omit it.

TRBJ1-6,TRBV2,NA,NA,TGTGCCAGCAGTGTGACGGACAGTAGACTTTATAATTCACCCCTCCACTTT,CASSVTDSRLYNSPLHF
TRBJ1-2,TRBV30,TRBD1,few,TGTGCCTGGAGTATCGGGACAGGGGGCTTCTATGGCTACACCTTC,CAWSIGTGGFYGYTF
TRBJ2-7,TRBV13,TRBD2,NA,TGTGCCAGCAGTTCGGGGACGGGACTAACGGTCTCCTACGAGCAGTACTTC,CASSSGTGLTVSYEQYF
TRBJ1-5,TRBV5-6,NA,NA,TGTGCCAGCAGCTTTTTCGGTGCACCCCAGCATTTT,CASSFFGAPQHF
TRBJ2-1,TRBV6-6,NA,once,TGTGCCAGCGGGACTGGGGGATTTGGGGAGCAGTTCTTC,CASGTGGFGEQFF
TRBJ2-7,TRBV5-1,TRBD1,NA,TGCGCCAGCAGCATCGGACAGGGAGCTGCCTACGAGCAGTACTTC,CASSIGQGAAYEQYF
TRBJ2-1,TRBV27,TRBD2,few,TGTGCCAGCAAGTGGGAGGGAGTATTCAATGAGCAGTTCTTC,CASKWEGVFNEQFF
TRBJ2-5,TRBV10-3,TRBD2,NA,TGTGCCATCAGTGAGTCAGAGACTAGCGGGAGCGGAGAGACCCAGTACTTC,CAISESETSGSGETQYF
TRBJ2-1,TRBV9,TRBD1,NA,TGTGCCAGCAGCGAACCAGGGGGCTCCTACAATGAGCAGTTCTTC,CASSEPGGSYNEQFF
TRBJ1-2,TRBV28,TRBD1,NA,TGTGCCAGCAGTCCAACAGGGGGGCATGGCTACACCTTC,CASSPTGGHGYTF
TRBJ2-7,TRBV13,TRBD2,NA,TGTGCCAGCAGCTCACTAGCGGGAGGGGTATACGAGCAGTACTTC,CASSSLAGGVYEQYF
TRBJ1-3,TRBV19,TRBD1,NA,TGTGCCAGTAGTACCGCTCGACAGGGTGAGACTGGAAACACCATATATTTT,CASSTARQGETGNTIYF
TRBJ2-7,TRBV19,NA,once,TGTGCCAGTAGTACAAGTCACAATACCTACGAGCAGTACTTC,CASSTSHNTYEQYF
TRBJ2-1,TRBV7-9,NA,NA,TGTGCCAGCAGCTCCATTAATGAGCAGTTCTTC,CASSSINEQFF
TRBJ2-4,TRBV15,NA,NA,TGTGCCACCAGCAGTGGCAACAACCTAGCCAAAAACATTCAGTACTTC,CATSSGNNLAKNIQYF
TRBJ2-7,TRBV27,TRBD2,NA,TGTGCCAGCAGTTCTTGGACTAGCGGAAACAACTACGAGCAGTACTTC,CASSSWTSGNNYEQYF
TRBJ2-1,TRBV7-9,NA,NA,TGTGCCAGCAGCAGACAGGTTCTCAGCTCCTACAATGAGCAGTTCTTC,CASSRQVLSSYNEQFF